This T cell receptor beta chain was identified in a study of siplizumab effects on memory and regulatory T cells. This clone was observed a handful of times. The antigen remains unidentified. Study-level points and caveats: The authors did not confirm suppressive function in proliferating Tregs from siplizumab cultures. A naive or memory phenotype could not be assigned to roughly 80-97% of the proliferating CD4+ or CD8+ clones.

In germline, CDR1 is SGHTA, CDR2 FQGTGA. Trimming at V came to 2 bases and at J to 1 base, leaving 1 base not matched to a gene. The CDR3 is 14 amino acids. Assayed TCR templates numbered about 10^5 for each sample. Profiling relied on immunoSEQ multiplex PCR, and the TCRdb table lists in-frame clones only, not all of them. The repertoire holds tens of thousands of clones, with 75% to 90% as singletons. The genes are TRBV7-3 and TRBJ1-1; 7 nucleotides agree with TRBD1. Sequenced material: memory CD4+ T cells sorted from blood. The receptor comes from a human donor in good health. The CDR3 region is CASSLRQGNTEAFF. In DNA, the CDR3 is TGTGCCAGCAGCTTACGACAGGGGAACACTGAAGCTTTCTTT.